Listed here are 19 T cell receptor beta chains from one sample, sequenced in a study of T-cell reconstitution after alpha-beta-depleted transplantation in children. Unique molecular identifiers were built into the TCRbeta library. MiXCR, applied by TCRdb to the PCR reads, yields one record per CDR3 protein. The sample contains 200,000 to 300,000 distinct CDR3 sequences, around 12% of which appear only once. Sequenced here: PBMCs from the stem cell graft donor, sampled from the stem cell graft. All receptors derive from a human donor who donated a stem cell graft to a child with acute lymphoblastic leukemia.

This clonotype was found many times. The chain combines TRBV5-1 with TRBJ1-1; 8 bases agree with TRBD1. Germline CDR1 SGHRS, CDR2 YFSETQ. V lost 1 base, J lost 3 bases, and 2 bases stayed unmatched. This CDR3 is 14 amino acids long. The CDR3 nucleotides are TGCGCCAGCAGCTTGACAGGGGGGGACACTGAAGCTTTCTTT. Protein product: CASSLTGGDTEAFF.

This clonotype appeared a single time. The V call is TRBV5-1, the J call TRBJ2-1, with 7 bases fitting TRBD2. Germline trimming cut 2 bases from V and 16 bases from J; bases unmatched to any gene: 15. The CDR3 spans 14 residues. From germline, CDR1 is SGHRS and CDR2 YFSETQ. DNA of the CDR3: TGCGCCAGCAGCTTAAATCACTGGGGGGGGGAAAATTTCTTC. The encoded protein is CASSLNHWGGENFF. Based on the CDR3 plus reference TRBV5-1 and TRBJ2-1, the full variable domain is KAGVTQTPRYLIKTRGQQVTLSCSPISGHRSVSWYQQTPGQGLQFLFEYFSETQRNKGNFPGRFSGRQFSNSRSEMNVSTLELGDSALYLCASSLNHWGGENFFGPGTRLTVL.

This clonotype was seen at least ten times. The chain employs TRBV29-1 and TRBJ1-2; D is possibly TRBD1 (6 bases). The germline V gene has CDR1 SQVTM and CDR2 ANQGSEA. V dropped 4 bases and J dropped 1 base, with 13 bases sitting between them. There are 14 residues in the CDR3. CDR3 loop: CSVVKSGDNYGYTF. The DNA for the CDR3 is TGCAGCGTTGTAAAGTCAGGGGATAACTATGGCTACACCTTC.

The gene calls are TRBV4-2 and TRBJ2-1; D gene uncertain. The CDR3 covers 16 residues. CDR1 is LGHNA, CDR2 YNFKEQ, per germline. V was cut by 4 bases and J by 3 bases, with 16 bases left in between. The CDR3 nucleotides are TGTGCCAGCAGCCTTCTTGGCACAGTAGTCTACAATGAGCAGTTCTTC. This sequence encodes CASSLLGTVVYNEQFF.

This clonotype was detected ten times or more. This chain uses TRBV7-2 with TRBJ2-2; D is unclear. The ends were cut back, 3 bases at V and 4 bases at J, with 12 bases in the middle. The length of the CDR3 is 15 residues. Germline V lookup: CDR1 SGHTA, CDR2 FQGNSA. CDR3 protein: CASSFDSWGTGELFF. The CDR3 region has the DNA TGTGCCAGCAGCTTCGACTCTTGGGGCACCGGGGAGCTGTTTTTT.

The V and J genes are TRBV11-2 and TRBJ2-1; 14 bases map to TRBD2. The V and J ends lost 0 bases and 0 bases, in that order; junction bases with no gene match: 10. Per the germline V gene, CDR1 is SGHAT and CDR2 is FQNNGV. CDR3 length equals 21 residues. CDR3 DNA sequence: TGTGCCAGCAGCTTAGATACTGGACTAGCGGGGGGACCTAGCTCCTACAATGAGCAGTTCTTC. Translated, it gives CASSLDTGLAGGPSSYNEQFF.

This clonotype was counted a few times. The chain is built from TRBV7-2 and TRBJ2-6, with D tentatively TRBD1 (6 bases). Trimming took off 5 bases at V and 1 base at J, with 27 bases between the two ends. The germline CDR1 and CDR2 sequences are SGHTA and FQGNSA. The CDR3 spans 21 residues. In nucleotides, the CDR3 is TGTGCCAGCAGCCGTCTCGCGGCTGGGGGCAGAGCGCGTTCTGGGGCCAACGTCCTGACTTTC. Protein product: CASSRLAAGGRARSGANVLTF.

The genes are TRBV9 and TRBJ2-2; TRBD1 matches 9 bases. V shed 4 bases and J 4 bases; nucleotides not matched to a gene: 5. This CDR3 has 15 amino acids. Germline V gene data show CDR1 as SGDLS and CDR2 as YYNGEE. CDR3 DNA sequence: TGTGCCAGCAGCCTACAGGGGGCAGGCACCGGGGAGCTGTTTTTT. It encodes CASSLQGAGTGELFF.

With respect to this clonotype: This may come from a read error, since a much larger clone is one base off. The chain carries TRBV7-9 and TRBJ1-1; D is unclear. The CDR3 totals 15 residues. The V end was cut by 6 bases, the J end by 5 bases, with 19 bases between. Germline V gene data show CDR1 as SEHNR and CDR2 as FQNEAQ (reference sequence). CDR3 in DNA: TGTGCCAGCAGTCGCGAACCAACACTGGAGACTGAAGCTTTCTTT. Amino acids: CASSREPTLETEAFF.

In its sample, this clonotype was seen many times. The chain uses TRBV5-1 and TRBJ1-1, with D possibly being TRBD1 (5 bases). The germline V and J ends were trimmed by 3 bases and 0 bases, with 12 bases remaining between them. The CDR3 totals 15 residues. Germline loops: CDR1 SGHRS, CDR2 YFSETQ. The CDR3 nucleotides are TGCGCCAGCAGCTGGGTCGACAGCCTGAACACTGAAGCTTTCTTT. Translating gives CASSWVDSLNTEAFF. The full variable domain, in which reference TRBV5-1 and TRBJ1-1 provide the parts outside the CDR3, is KAGVTQTPRYLIKTRGQQVTLSCSPISGHRSVSWYQQTPGQGLQFLFEYFSETQRNKGNFPGRFSGRQFSNSRSEMNVSTLELGDSALYLCASSWVDSLNTEAFFGQGTRLTVV.

This clonotype was observed once. Written as DNA, the CDR3 is TGTGCCAGCAGCTTGGCCGGGACAGCTAACACCGGGGAGCTGTTTTTT. It encodes CASSLAGTANTGELFF. The chain is built from TRBV7-2 and TRBJ2-2; TRBD1 aligns across 7 bases. CDR1 and CDR2 from the germline V gene are SGHTA and FQGNSA. The CDR3 sequence is 16 residues long. V shed 3 bases, J shed 2 bases, and the junction held 6 bases outside the gene matches.

This clonotype has a count of ten or more. The chain has TRBV20-1 and TRBJ1-5; 11 bases are shared with TRBD1. Unmatched junction bases numbered 8, after V lost 5 bases and J lost 2 bases. Looked up from germline, CDR1 is DFQATT and CDR2 is SNEGSKA (reference sequence). The CDR3 totals 16 residues. CDR3 nucleotide sequence: TGCAGTGCTTTAGGGACGGGACAGGGGGGCAATCAGCCCCAGCATTTT. Translation: CSALGTGQGGNQPQHF.

In this sample, this clonotype turned up many times. The V and J genes are TRBV7-6 and TRBJ1-4; D is uncertain. V shed 5 bases and J shed 8 bases, with 18 bases lying between them. Germline CDR1 reads SGHVS; CDR2 reads FNYEAQ. The CDR3 runs 15 residues. CDR3 protein: CASSLDWVTSEKLFF. CDR3 bases: TGTGCCAGCAGCCTAGATTGGGTTACATCCGAAAAACTGTTTTTT.

Note on this clonotype: A much more abundant neighbour one base away suggests this may be a read error. The CDR3 ends on some other residue instead of the conserved phenylalanine or tryptophan, so this is likely a read error. This chain uses TRBV4-3 with TRBJ2-5, with 9 bases fitting TRBD2. Germline-derived CDR1 and CDR2 are LGHNA and YSLEER. The CDR3 is made up of 18 amino acids. The J segment lost 5 bases and the V segment lost 0 bases, leaving 13 bases of the junction unmatched. The CDR3 DNA reads TGCGCCAGCAGCCAAGATCTAGTTGGCGGGAGGGCCTATGAGACCCAGTACTCC. It yields the protein CASSQDLVGGRAYETQYS.

This clonotype was recorded many times. The rearrangement uses TRBV7-2 and TRBJ1-5, with D possibly being TRBD1 (6 bases). The V and J ends lost 2 bases and 6 bases respectively, with 14 bases between them. The CDR3 loop spans 15 amino acids. CDR1 is SGHTA and CDR2 is FQGNSA in the germline V gene. The CDR3 sequence: CASSLRQVGGQPQHF. DNA for the CDR3: TGTGCCAGCAGCTTAAGACAGGTAGGGGGTCAGCCCCAGCATTTT.

This clonotype was seen many times. The chain is built from TRBV25-1 and TRBJ2-5, with 10 bases matching TRBD1. Germline V gene sequence: CDR1 MGHDK, CDR2 SYGVNS. Trimming at V came to 1 base and at J to 1 base, leaving 15 bases not matched to a gene. This CDR3 comprises 20 residues. The CDR3 reads CASSELGPMTGDRGQETQYF. The CDR3 DNA is TGTGCCAGCAGTGAATTGGGCCCAATGACAGGGGACAGGGGCCAAGAGACCCAGTACTTC.

This clonotype was counted many times. The rearrangement uses TRBV7-6 and TRBJ2-7; D not certain. Deletions cut 4 bases from V and 7 bases from J, with 14 bases between. Germline V gene lookup returns CDR1 SGHVS and CDR2 FNYEAQ. This CDR3 is built from 13 residues. CDR3 residues: CASSSSPAGEQYF. The CDR3 nucleotides are TGTGCCAGCAGCTCGTCACCAGCTGGGGAGCAGTACTTC.

This clonotype occurred many times. The chain is built from TRBV6-1 and TRBJ2-3; 12 bases fit TRBD1. Germline assignment: CDR1 MNHNS and CDR2 SASEGT. The CDR3 length is 15 residues. With V trimmed by 6 bases and J by 6 bases, 7 bases remained unmatched. In DNA, the CDR3 is TGTGCCAGCAGAACCGGGACAGGGGGCGTGGATACGCAGTATTTT. Its protein product is CASRTGTGGVDTQYF.

This clonotype was detected ten times or more. This chain links TRBV11-1 with TRBJ2-1, with 8 bases lining up with TRBD1. CDR3 length equals 18 residues. CDR1 SGHAT and CDR2 FQDESV come from the germline V gene (reference sequence). V lost 0 bases to trimming and J lost 8 bases; unmatched junction nucleotides: 15. The CDR3 reads CASSLADRSQGDVDEQFF. The CDR3 bases are TGTGCCAGCAGCTTAGCAGATCGATCACAGGGGGATGTTGATGAGCAGTTCTTC.